This T cell receptor (beta chain) was recorded in a study of regulatory T cells in long-lasting Graves disease. In building TCR beta libraries, iRepertoire HTBI primers were used together with Arm-PCR of CDR3 regions. A single record per CDR3 protein comes from TCRdb applying MiXCR to the multiplex PCR reads. The sample has 200,000 to 250,000 distinct CDR3 sequences, roughly a fifth seen once. Germline CDR1 is SGHTA and CDR2 is FQGNSA. The CDR3 totals 14 residues. V gave up 5 bases and J gave up 8 bases, with 16 bases separating them. The study's findings and limits: Persistent Graves' patients showed less TCR diversity than newly diagnosed patients showed.

Sample time point: newly diagnosed GD, antithyroid drugs for less than 3 months. PBMC-extracted RNA yielded the TCR library. This clonotype has at least ten counts. Its antigen is unidentified. The same data also contributed to another study, on T cells in Graves' hyperthyroidism and ophthalmopathy. That paper notes: Orbital computed tomography, thyroid ultrasound, serum thyroxine and TRAb, and clinical symptoms together informed the diagnoses.

This sequence originates from a woman aged 25 to 45 with Graves disease. V gene TRBV7-2 combines with J gene TRBJ1-3; a weak D match, TRBD1 (5 bases). The starting material was peripheral blood mononuclear cells (PBMCs), obtained at new diagnosis, from a patient treated with antithyroid drugs. The DNA for the CDR3 is TGTGCCAGCAGCGCAAACAAGGGGAGAGACACCATATATTTT. As protein: CASSANKGRDTIYF.